The source of this T cell receptor beta chain is a study of OX40 agonist ivuxolimab in advanced cancers. On the study more broadly: Melanoma, hepatocellular carcinoma, head and neck or renal cell cancer occurred in dose-escalation patients. Two patients with cutaneous melanoma and one with hepatocellular carcinoma, three in total, showed partial responses. The study's findings and limits: Compared with CD4+, CD8+ T cells on average had more expanded clones.

Germline V CDR1 and CDR2: DFQATT, SNEGSKA (reference sequence). V gave up 5 bases and J gave up 4 bases, with 8 bases separating them. The CDR3 is 11 amino acids. Here immunoSEQ multiplex PCR was the method, and the copy in TCRdb shows in-frame clones only, minus some. The sample lists about 61,000 clones; 86% were seen once. Blood sampling was done at baseline, cycle 4 day 1, and cycle 7 day 1. Concerning this clone itself: Its antigen is unidentified.

The chain is built from TRBV20-1 and TRBJ1-2; no reliable D call. The clonotype comes from an adult with an advanced solid tumor such as melanoma, head and neck, liver or kidney cancer. The sequencing used CD4+ or CD8+ T cells sorted from blood, collected in a trial of the OX40 agonist ivuxolimab. The CDR3 loop reads CSASRGYGYTF. CDR3 nucleotide sequence: TGCAGTGCTTCGAGAGGCTATGGCTACACCTTC.